A single T cell receptor (beta chain) is shown here with its context. The target antigen is unknown. V lost 2 bases and J 4 bases, leaving 12 bases between the germline ends. The CDR3 totals 14 residues. In germline, CDR1 is SGHKS, CDR2 YYEKEE (reference sequence). This cohort consisted of healthy bone marrow donors. Donors likely had unrecorded immune exposures despite being nominally healthy when sampled. This entry comes from a study of cytomegalovirus exposure and HLA in healthy donors. The study's findings and limits: Within the data, a cluster of highly shared sequence variants was likely a sequencing artifact. Later examination showed HLA-associated TCR beta chains had greater clonal expansion than equally common others.

PCR primers comprised 60 Vbeta and 13 Jbeta primers. TCRdb's copy holds only in-frame clones and misses some; the assay was immunoSEQ multiplex PCR. This sample has around 150,000 clones; 76% occur once, and the top ten carry 1.8%. Sequences were obtained from PBMCs. This clonotype was sampled from a female donor in good health and CMV-seropositive. This chain uses TRBV5-5 with TRBJ1-1; maybe TRBD1 (5 bases). CDR3 residues: CASSFGGAFTEAFF. CDR3 in DNA: TGTGCCAGCAGCTTCGGCGGGGCGTTCACTGAAGCTTTCTTT.